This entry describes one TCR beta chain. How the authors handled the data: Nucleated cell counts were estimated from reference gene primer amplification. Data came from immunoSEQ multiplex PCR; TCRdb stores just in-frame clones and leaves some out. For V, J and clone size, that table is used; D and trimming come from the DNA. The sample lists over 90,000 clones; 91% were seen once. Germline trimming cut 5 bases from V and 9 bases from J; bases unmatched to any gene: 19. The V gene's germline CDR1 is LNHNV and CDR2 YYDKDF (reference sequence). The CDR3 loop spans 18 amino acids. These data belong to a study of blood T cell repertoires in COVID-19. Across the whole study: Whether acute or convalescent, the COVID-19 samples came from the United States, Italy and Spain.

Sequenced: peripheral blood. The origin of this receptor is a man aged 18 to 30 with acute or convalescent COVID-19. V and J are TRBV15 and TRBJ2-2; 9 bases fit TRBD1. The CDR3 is CATSPSTGGLSTVWELFF. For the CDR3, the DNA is TGTGCCACCAGCCCAAGTACAGGGGGCTTGTCGACAGTATGGGAGCTGTTTTTT.